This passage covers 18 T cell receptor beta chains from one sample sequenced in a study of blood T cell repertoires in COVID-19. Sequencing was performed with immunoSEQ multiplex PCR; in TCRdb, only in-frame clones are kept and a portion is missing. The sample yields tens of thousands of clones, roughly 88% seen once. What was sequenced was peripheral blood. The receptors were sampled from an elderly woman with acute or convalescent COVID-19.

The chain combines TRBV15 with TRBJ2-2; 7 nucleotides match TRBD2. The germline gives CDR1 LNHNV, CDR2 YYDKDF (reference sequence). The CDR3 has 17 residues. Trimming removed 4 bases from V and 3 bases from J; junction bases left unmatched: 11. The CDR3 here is CATSTPRGGPDTGELFF. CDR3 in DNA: TGTGCCACCAGCACCCCCCGGGGAGGGCCGGACACCGGGGAGCTGTTTTTT.

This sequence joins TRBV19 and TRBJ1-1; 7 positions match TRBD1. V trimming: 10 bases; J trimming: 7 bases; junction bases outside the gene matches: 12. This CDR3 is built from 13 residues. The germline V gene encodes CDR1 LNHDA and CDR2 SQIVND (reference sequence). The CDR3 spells CATYKGAGIEAFF. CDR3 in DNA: TGTGCCACCTATAAGGGGGCCGGGATTGAAGCTTTCTTT. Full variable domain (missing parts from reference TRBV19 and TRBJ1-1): DGGITQSPKYLFRKEGQNVTLSCEQNLNHDAMYWYRQDPGQGLRLIYYSQIVNDFQKGDIAEGYSVSREKKESFPLTVTSAQKNPTAFYLCATYKGAGIEAFFGQGTRLTVV.

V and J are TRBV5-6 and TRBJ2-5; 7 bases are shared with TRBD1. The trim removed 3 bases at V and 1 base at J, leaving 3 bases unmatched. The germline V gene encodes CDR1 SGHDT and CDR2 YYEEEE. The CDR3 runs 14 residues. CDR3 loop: CASSSTGIQETQYF. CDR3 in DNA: TGTGCCAGCAGCTCGACAGGGATCCAAGAGACCCAGTACTTC.

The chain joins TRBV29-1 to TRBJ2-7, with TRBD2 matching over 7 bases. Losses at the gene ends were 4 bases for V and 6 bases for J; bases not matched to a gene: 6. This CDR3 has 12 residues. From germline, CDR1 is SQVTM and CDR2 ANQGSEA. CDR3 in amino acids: CSVAAGTGEQYF. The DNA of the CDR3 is TGCAGCGTTGCAGCGGGGACGGGCGAGCAGTACTTC.

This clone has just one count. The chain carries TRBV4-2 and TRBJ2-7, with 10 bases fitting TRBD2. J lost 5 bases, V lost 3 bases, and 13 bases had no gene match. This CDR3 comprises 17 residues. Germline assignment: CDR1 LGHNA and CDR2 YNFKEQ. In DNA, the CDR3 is TGTGCCAGCAGCCACCCTAGCGGGAGCGGTTTGAGGAACGAGCAGTACTTC. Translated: CASSHPSGSGLRNEQYF.

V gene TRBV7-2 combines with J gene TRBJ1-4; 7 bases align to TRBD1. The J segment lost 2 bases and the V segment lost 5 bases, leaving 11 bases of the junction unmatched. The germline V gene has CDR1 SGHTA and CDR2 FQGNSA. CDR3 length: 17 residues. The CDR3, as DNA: TGTGCCAGCAGCCAATGGGGCAGGGGGTTTACTAATGAAAAACTGTTTTTT. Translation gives CASSQWGRGFTNEKLFF. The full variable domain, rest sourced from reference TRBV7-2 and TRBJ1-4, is GAGVSQSPSNKVTEKGKDVELRCDPISGHTALYWYRQSLGQGLEFLIYFQGNSAPDKSGLPSDRFSAERTGGSVSTLTIQRTQQEDSAVYLCASSQWGRGFTNEKLFFGSGTQLSVL.

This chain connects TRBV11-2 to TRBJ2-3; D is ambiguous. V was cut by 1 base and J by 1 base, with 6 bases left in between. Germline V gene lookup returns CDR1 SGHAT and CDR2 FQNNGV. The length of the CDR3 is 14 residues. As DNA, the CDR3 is TGTGCCAGCAGCTTAGGTCAGGGCACAGATACGCAGTATTTT. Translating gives CASSLGQGTDTQYF.

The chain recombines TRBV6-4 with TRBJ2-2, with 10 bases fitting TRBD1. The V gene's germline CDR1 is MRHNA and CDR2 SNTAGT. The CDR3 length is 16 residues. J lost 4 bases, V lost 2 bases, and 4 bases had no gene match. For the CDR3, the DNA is TGTGCCAGCAGTGACCAGGGACAGGGGCGCACCGGGGAGCTGTTTTTT. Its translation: CASSDQGQGRTGELFF.

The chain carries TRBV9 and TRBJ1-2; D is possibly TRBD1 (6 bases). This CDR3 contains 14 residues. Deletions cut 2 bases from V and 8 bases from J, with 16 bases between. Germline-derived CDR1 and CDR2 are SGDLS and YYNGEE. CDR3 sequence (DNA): TGTGCCAGCAGCGTTGGGTCGAAAGGGGGAGGCTACACCTTC. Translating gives CASSVGSKGGGYTF.

CDR3 amino acids: CASSLGGGQINEKLFF. The CDR3 DNA reads TGTGCCAGCAGCTTGGGCGGCGGACAGATTAATGAAAAACTGTTTTTT. The chain couples TRBV5-4 to TRBJ1-4, with a weak D call TRBD1 (6 bases). Trimming removed 0 bases from V and 4 bases from J, with 13 bases in between. The CDR3 contains 16 residues. Germline V gene sequence: CDR1 SGHNT, CDR2 YYREEE (reference sequence).

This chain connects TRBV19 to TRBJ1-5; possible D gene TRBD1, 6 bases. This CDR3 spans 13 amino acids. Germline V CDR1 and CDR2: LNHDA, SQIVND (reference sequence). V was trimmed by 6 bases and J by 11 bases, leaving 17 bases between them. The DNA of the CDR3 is TGTGCCAGTAGCGTAGGGCTCCGGGACACCCAGCATTTT. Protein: CASSVGLRDTQHF.

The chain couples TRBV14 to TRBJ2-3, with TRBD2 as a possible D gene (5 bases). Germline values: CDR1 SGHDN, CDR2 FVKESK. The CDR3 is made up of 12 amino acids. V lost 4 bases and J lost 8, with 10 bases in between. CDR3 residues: CASSPLSGTQYF. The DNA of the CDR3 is TGTGCCAGCAGCCCCCTCAGCGGTACGCAGTATTTT.

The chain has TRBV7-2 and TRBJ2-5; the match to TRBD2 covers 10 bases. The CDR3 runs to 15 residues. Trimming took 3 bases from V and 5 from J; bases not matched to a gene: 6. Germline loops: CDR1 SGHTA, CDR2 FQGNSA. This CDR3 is CASSLEAAGGETQYF. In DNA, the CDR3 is TGTGCCAGCAGCTTGGAGGCAGCGGGAGGGGAGACCCAGTACTTC.

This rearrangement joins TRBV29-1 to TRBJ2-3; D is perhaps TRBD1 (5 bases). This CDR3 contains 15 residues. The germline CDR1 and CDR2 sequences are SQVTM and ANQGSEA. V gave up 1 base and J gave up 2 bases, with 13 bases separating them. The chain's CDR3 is CSVEVNDSPTDTQYF. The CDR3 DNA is TGCAGCGTTGAAGTAAACGACAGTCCCACAGATACGCAGTATTTT.

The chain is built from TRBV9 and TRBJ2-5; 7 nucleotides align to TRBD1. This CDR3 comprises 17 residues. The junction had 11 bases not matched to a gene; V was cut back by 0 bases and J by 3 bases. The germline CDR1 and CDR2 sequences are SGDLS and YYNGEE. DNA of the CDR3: TGTGCCAGCAGCGTAGCCCCCTGGGACAGAGGGAAAGAGACCCAGTACTTC. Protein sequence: CASSVAPWDRGKETQYF.

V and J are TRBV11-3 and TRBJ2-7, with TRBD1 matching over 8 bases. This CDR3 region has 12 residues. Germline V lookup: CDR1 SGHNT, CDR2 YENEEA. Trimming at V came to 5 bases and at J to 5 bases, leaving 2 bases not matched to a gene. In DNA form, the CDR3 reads TGTGCCAGCAGCAGGGGACAGGACGAGCAGTACTTC. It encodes CASSRGQDEQYF. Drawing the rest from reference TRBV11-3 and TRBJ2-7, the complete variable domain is EAGVVQSPRYKIIEKKQPVAFWCNPISGHNTLYWYLQNLGQGPELLIRYENEEAVDDSQLPKDRFSAERLKGVDSTLKIQPAELGDSAVYLCASSRGQDEQYFGPGTRLTVT.

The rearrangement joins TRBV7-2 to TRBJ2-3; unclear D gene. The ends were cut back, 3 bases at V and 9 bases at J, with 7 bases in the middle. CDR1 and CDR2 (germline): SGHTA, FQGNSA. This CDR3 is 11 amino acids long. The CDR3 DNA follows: TGTGCCAGCAGCTTGGCACCAACGCAGTATTTT. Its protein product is CASSLAPTQYF.

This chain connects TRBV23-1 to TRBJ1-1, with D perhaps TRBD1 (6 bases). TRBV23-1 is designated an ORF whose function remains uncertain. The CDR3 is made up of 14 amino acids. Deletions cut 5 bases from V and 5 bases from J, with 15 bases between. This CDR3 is CASSARTEFTEAFF. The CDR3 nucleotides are TGCGCCAGCAGTGCCCGGACAGAATTTACTGAAGCTTTCTTT.